This T cell receptor beta chain was obtained from a study of STAT5B mutations in CD4+ large granular lymphocyte leukemia. Points from the study as a whole: Compared with healthy controls (2/35), patient top clones favored TRBV06 (8/27). Higher CD4+ than CD8+ T-LGLL clonality might reflect small sample size. No patients shared main leukemic clonotypes, though about 26% appeared at low frequency elsewhere.

In the study's own analysis: Lowest detectable productive clonotype frequency was 2.59 x 10-5. The assay was immunoSEQ multiplex PCR, and TCRdb's table has in-frame clones only and misses some. The D gene and trimming were derived from the DNA, and the V and J assignments and clone size from that table. The profile covers around 28,000 clones, with more than 60% appearing a single time and less than 1.3% taken by the ten largest. As for this clone: Its specificity is not known.

Trimming removed 2 bases from V and 0 bases from J, with 8 bases in between. CDR3 size: 15 residues. The germline V gene encodes CDR1 MDHEN and CDR2 SYDVKM. The receptor's source is a human donor in good health. This rearrangement joins TRBV28 to TRBJ1-5; TRBD1 is a possible D gene (5 bases). The sample was CD4+ T cells from blood buffy coats. The CDR3 loop reads CASSLGGDSNQPQHF. CDR3 bases: TGTGCCAGCAGTTTAGGGGGGGATAGCAATCAGCCCCAGCATTTT.